The entry that follows covers one T cell receptor beta chain sequence. This sample is part of a study of blood T cell repertoires in COVID-19. TCRdb's copy holds only in-frame clones and misses some; the assay was immunoSEQ multiplex PCR. The sample yields 70,000 or so clones, 86% seen once. Looked up from germline, CDR1 is SGHNT and CDR2 is YYREEE (reference sequence). Unmatched junction bases numbered 7, after V lost 3 bases and J lost 1 base. The CDR3 length is 16 residues. The source material was peripheral blood. This chain joins TRBV5-4 and TRBJ1-1, with 9 bases identical to TRBD1. The TCR originated in a man over 45 with acute or convalescent COVID-19. The CDR3 bases are TGTGCCAGCAGCTGGGGGGGACAGGGTGCGAACACTGAAGCTTTCTTT. Its translation: CASSWGGQGANTEAFF.